This T cell receptor (beta chain) originates from a study of blood T cell repertoires in COVID-19. On the study more broadly: Collection of acute and convalescent COVID-19 samples took place in the United States, Italy and Spain. PBMCs, B-cell-depleted T cells, or T cells were the source of the cDNA or gDNA that made up the material.

In the authors' workflow: The assay estimated nucleated cells by amplifying reference gene primers. Using immunoSEQ multiplex PCR, the repertoire was profiled, and TCRdb retains in-frame clones only, with some absent. Clonal size and the V and J genes are those of that table, whereas D and trimming came from the DNA. The sample carries 250,000 to 350,000 clones, 75% to 95% recorded once. There are 13 residues in the CDR3. Germline CDR1 and CDR2: LGHDT and YNNKEL (reference sequence). The germline V and J ends were trimmed by 4 bases and 7 bases, with 14 bases remaining between them. A Seattle source enrolled patients during active infection and followed them longitudinally.

This TCR was sampled from a woman aged 25 to 45 with COVID-19, enrolled during active disease. The source material was peripheral blood. V and J are TRBV3-1 (or the pseudogene TRBV3-2) and TRBJ2-7, with TRBD1 as a possible D gene (6 bases). The CDR3 region is CASSPTGTGEQYF. The DNA of the CDR3 is TGTGCCAGCAGCCCGACAGGAACGGGTGAGCAGTACTTC.